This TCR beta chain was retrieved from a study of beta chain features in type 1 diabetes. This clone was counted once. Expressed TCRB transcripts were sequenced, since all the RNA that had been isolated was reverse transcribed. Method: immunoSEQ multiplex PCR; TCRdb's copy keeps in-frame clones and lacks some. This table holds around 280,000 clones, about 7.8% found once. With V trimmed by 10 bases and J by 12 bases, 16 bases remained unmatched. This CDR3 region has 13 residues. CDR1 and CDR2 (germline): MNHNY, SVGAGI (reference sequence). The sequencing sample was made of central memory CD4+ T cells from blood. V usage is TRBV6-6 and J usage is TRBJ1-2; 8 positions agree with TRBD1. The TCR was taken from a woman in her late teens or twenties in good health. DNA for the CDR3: TGTGCCACCCAGCCAGGACAGGGTTTTAGAAACACCTTC. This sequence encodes CATQPGQGFRNTF.